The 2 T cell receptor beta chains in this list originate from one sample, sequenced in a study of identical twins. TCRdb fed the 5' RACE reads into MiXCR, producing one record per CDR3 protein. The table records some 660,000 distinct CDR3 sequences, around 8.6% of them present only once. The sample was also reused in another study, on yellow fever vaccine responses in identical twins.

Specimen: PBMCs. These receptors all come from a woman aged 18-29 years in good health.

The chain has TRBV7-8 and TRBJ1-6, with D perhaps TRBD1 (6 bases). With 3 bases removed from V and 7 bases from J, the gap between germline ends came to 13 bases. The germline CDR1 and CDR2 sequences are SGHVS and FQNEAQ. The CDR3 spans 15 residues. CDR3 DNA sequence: TGTGCCAGCAGCTTGACAGGAATAGGGAATTCACCCCTCCACTTT. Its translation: CASSLTGIGNSPLHF. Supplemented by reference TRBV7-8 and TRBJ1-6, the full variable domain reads GAGVSQSPRYKVAKRGQDVALRCDPISGHVSLFWYQQALGQGPEFLTYFQNEAQLDKSGLPSDRFFAERPEGSVSTLKIQRTQQEDSAVYLCASSLTGIGNSPLHFGNGTRLTVT.

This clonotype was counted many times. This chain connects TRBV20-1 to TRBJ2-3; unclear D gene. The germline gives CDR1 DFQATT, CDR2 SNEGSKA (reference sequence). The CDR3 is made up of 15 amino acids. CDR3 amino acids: CSAPLAQDSTDTQYF. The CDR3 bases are TGCAGCGCACCTTTGGCGCAAGATAGCACAGATACGCAGTATTTT.